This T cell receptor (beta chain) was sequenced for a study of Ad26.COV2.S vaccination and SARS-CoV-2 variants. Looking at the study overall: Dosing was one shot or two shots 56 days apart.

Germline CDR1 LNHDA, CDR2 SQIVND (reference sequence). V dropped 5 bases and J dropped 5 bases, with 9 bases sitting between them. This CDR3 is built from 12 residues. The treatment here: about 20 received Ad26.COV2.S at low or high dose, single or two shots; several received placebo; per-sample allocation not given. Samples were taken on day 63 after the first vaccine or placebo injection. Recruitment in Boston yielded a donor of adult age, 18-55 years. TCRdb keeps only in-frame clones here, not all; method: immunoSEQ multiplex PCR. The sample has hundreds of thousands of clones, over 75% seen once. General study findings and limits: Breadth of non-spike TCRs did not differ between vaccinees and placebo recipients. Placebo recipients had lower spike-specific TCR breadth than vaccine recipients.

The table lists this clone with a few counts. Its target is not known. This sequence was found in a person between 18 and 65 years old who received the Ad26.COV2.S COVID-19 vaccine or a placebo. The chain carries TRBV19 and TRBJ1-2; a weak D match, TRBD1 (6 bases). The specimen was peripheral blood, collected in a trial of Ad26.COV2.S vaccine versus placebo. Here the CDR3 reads CASSEGGYGYTF. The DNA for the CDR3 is TGTGCCAGTAGTGAGGGGGGTTATGGCTACACCTTC.